This TCR beta chain is from a study of technical replicates of blood from a handful of donors. Trimming pared 4 bases from V and 0 bases from J, leaving 4 bases between. The CDR3 is 12 amino acids. Germline-derived CDR1 and CDR2 are SQVTM and ANQGSEA. TCRdb keeps only in-frame clones here, not all; method: immunoSEQ multiplex PCR. Of 55,000 to 75,000 clones listed, about 91% are singletons. Source material: PBMCs. The gene calls are TRBV29-1 and TRBJ1-3, with no clear D. The TCR sequence derives from a human donor in good health. Some clones in this sample may be carry-over from other donors' samples. CDR3 nucleotides: TGCAGCGTTGCCAACTCTGGAAACACCATATATTTT. Amino acids: CSVANSGNTIYF.